These 25 T cell receptor beta chains share one sample of origin, sequenced in a study of PD-1 blockade in classical Hodgkin lymphoma. Only in-frame clones appear in the TCRdb table, and some are missing; sequencing was by immunoSEQ multiplex PCR. The sample lists about 53,000 clones, approximately 84% occurring once. Relapses following autologous stem cell transplantation were seen in all patients, with brentuximab vedotin exposure varying. The input for sequencing was peripheral blood mononuclear cells (PBMCs), taken at baseline. These receptors all come from a human donor with classical Hodgkin lymphoma.

This sequence joins TRBV4-1 and TRBJ2-7; a weak D match, TRBD2 (6 bases). Germline CDR1 MGHRA, CDR2 YSYEKL. Trimming left V 1 base short and J 7 bases short, with 17 bases between. CDR3 length: 15 amino acids. The chain's CDR3 is CASSQGPAGIQEQYV. Here the CDR3 DNA reads TGCGCCAGCAGCCAAGGTCCAGCGGGCATCCAAGAGCAGTACGTC.

This chain uses TRBV2 with TRBJ2-3; D possibly corresponds to TRBD1 (5 bases). V shed 6 bases and J shed 2 bases, with 9 bases lying between them. The CDR3 runs 13 residues. CDR1 is SNHLY, CDR2 FYNNEI, per germline. The chain's CDR3 is CASSDRFTDTQYF. For the CDR3, the DNA is TGTGCCAGCAGCGACAGATTCACAGATACGCAGTATTTT.

This clone was observed once. The V and J genes are TRBV7-2 and TRBJ2-2, with D hard to call. Trimming removed 1 base from V and 8 bases from J, with 11 bases in between. Germline V gene sequence: CDR1 SGHTA, CDR2 FQGNSA. The CDR3 covers 14 residues. The CDR3 region has the DNA TGTGCCAGCAGCTTAGAAGGAACGGTTGGGGAGCTGTTTTTT. This translates into CASSLEGTVGELFF.

The V call is TRBV10-3, the J call TRBJ1-1, with a tentative D call TRBD1 (5 bases). V was cut by 7 bases and J by 4 bases, with 10 bases left in between. Germline CDR1 ENHRY, CDR2 SYGVKD. The CDR3 runs 12 residues. CDR3 region: CAITSGGTEAFF. DNA of the CDR3: TGTGCCATCACCTCTGGGGGCACTGAAGCTTTCTTT.

The chain employs TRBV2 and TRBJ2-5; 12 positions match TRBD2. V trimming: 5 bases; J trimming: 3 bases; junction bases outside the gene matches: 4. CDR3 size: 15 residues. In germline, CDR1 is SNHLY, CDR2 FYNNEI. This chain's CDR3 is CASSPSGRGKETQYF. CDR3 coding DNA: TGTGCCAGCAGTCCTAGCGGGAGGGGAAAAGAGACCCAGTACTTC.

This clone was counted a single time. The rearrangement uses TRBV18 and TRBJ2-7; D unclear. Germline V gene sequence: CDR1 KGHSH, CDR2 LQKENI. Trimming pared 5 bases from V and 3 bases from J, leaving 11 bases between. The CDR3 is 13 residues long. CDR3 nucleotides: TGTGCCAGCTCAGTAACGGAGATCTACGAGCAGTACTTC. It is translated as CASSVTEIYEQYF.

The chain has TRBV4-1 and TRBJ1-3; weak D call: TRBD1 (6 bases). Germline CDR1 and CDR2: MGHRA and YSYEKL. CDR3 length: 16 residues. V shed 5 bases and J shed 4 bases, with 18 bases lying between them. The CDR3: CASSSGSRGTGNTIYF. The DNA of the CDR3 is TGCGCCAGCAGCTCTGGGAGCAGGGGAACCGGAAACACCATATATTTT.

The chain has TRBV30 and TRBJ1-2; the D is unclear. This CDR3 comprises 15 residues. V lost 6 bases and J lost 3, with 20 bases in between. Germline CDR1 reads GTSNPN; CDR2 reads SVGIG (reference sequence). The CDR3 nucleotides read TGTGCCTGCCCCGCCGGCCCCACAGCCCACTATGGCTACACCTTC. It translates to CACPAGPTAHYGYTF.

This rearrangement joins TRBV6-5 to TRBJ2-3; 7 positions agree with TRBD2. V dropped 3 bases and J dropped 2; count of bases not matched to a gene: 8. In germline, CDR1 is MNHEY, CDR2 SVGAGI. This CDR3 is 16 amino acids long. The CDR3: CASSYPGLLLTDTQYF. CDR3 DNA: TGTGCCAGCAGTTATCCGGGACTACTCCTCACAGATACGCAGTATTTT.

The chain combines TRBV5-1 with TRBJ1-1; 7 bases align to TRBD1. The CDR3 extends over 13 amino acids. After removal of 5 bases from V and 1 base from J, the junction contained 2 bases not matched to a gene. In germline, CDR1 is SGHRS, CDR2 YFSETQ. CDR3 bases: TGCGCCAGCAGTCGGACAGGGAACACTGAAGCTTTCTTT. Protein: CASSRTGNTEAFF.

The chain uses TRBV5-1 and TRBJ2-6, with no clear D. Germline CDR1 is SGHRS and CDR2 is YFSETQ. V shed 4 bases and J shed 0 bases, with 8 bases lying between them. The CDR3 has 15 residues. The DNA of the CDR3 is TGCGCCAGCAGCCCCCAGAGCTCTGGGGCCAACGTCCTGACTTTC. Its protein is CASSPQSSGANVLTF.

The chain is built from TRBV5-1 and TRBJ1-2; D is perhaps TRBD1 (5 bases). The germline V gene has CDR1 SGHRS and CDR2 YFSETQ. The CDR3 spans 16 residues. Between the trimmed V and J ends, which lost 4 bases and 4 bases, there was a span of 20 bases. CDR3 sequence (DNA): TGCGCCAGCAGCACCGGGGCAATCCCTCTAGCCTATGGCTACACCTTC. Translation gives CASSTGAIPLAYGYTF. The full variable domain, rest sourced from reference TRBV5-1 and TRBJ1-2, is KAGVTQTPRYLIKTRGQQVTLSCSPISGHRSVSWYQQTPGQGLQFLFEYFSETQRNKGNFPGRFSGRQFSNSRSEMNVSTLELGDSALYLCASSTGAIPLAYGYTFGSGTRLTVV.

The chain combines TRBV6-5 with TRBJ1-5; D uncertain. Germline loops: CDR1 MNHEY, CDR2 SVGAGI. V was clipped by 5 bases and J by 5 bases, with 7 bases between them. This CDR3 comprises 12 residues. The CDR3 sequence is CASSGPDQPQHF. Here the CDR3 DNA reads TGTGCCAGCAGTGGCCCCGATCAGCCCCAGCATTTT.

In DNA form, the CDR3 reads TGTGCCATCAGTAGGACTACAAGCTCCTACAATGAGCAGTTCTTC. Its translation is CAISRTTSSYNEQFF. The genes are TRBV10-3 and TRBJ2-1; D is possibly TRBD2 (6 bases). Trimming left V 5 bases short and J 0 bases short, with 11 bases between. Per the germline V gene, CDR1 is ENHRY and CDR2 is SYGVKD. The CDR3 consists of 15 residues.

V and J are TRBV25-1 and TRBJ2-3; D could derive from TRBD1 or TRBD2 (5 bases each). Trimming removed 5 bases at V and 2 bases at J, with 8 bases between. This CDR3 contains 13 residues. Germline V lookup: CDR1 MGHDK, CDR2 SYGVNS. In nucleotides, the CDR3 is TGTGCCAGCAGTCGGGGCAACACAGATACGCAGTATTTT. Translating it yields CASSRGNTDTQYF.

V usage is TRBV27 and J usage is TRBJ1-4; 7 bases line up with TRBD1. Germline assignment: CDR1 MNHEY and CDR2 SMNVEV (reference sequence). This CDR3 spans 15 amino acids. Trimming took 6 bases from V and 3 from J; bases not matched to a gene: 7. The CDR3 region has the DNA TGTGCCAGCAGGAGAACCGGGACAGCTAATGAAAAACTGTTTTTT. Translating gives CASRRTGTANEKLFF.

The rearrangement joins TRBV5-1 to TRBJ2-4; D possibly corresponds to TRBD2 (6 bases). This CDR3 is built from 17 residues. Between the trimmed V and J ends, which lost 4 bases and 1 base, there was a span of 18 bases. Per germline, CDR1 SGHRS and CDR2 YFSETQ. The CDR3 protein is CASSPQYGGSAKNIQYF. DNA of the CDR3: TGCGCCAGCAGCCCACAATATGGGGGGAGCGCCAAAAACATTCAGTACTTC.

CDR3 region: CASSALQGAPGYTF. CDR3 sequence (DNA): TGTGCCAGCAGTGCCCTCCAGGGGGCGCCCGGCTACACCTTC. V gene TRBV2 combines with J gene TRBJ1-2; 8 bases map to TRBD1. The J segment lost 8 bases and the V segment lost 4 bases, leaving 9 bases of the junction unmatched. Germline CDR1 and CDR2: SNHLY and FYNNEI. The CDR3 contains 14 residues.

The chain recombines TRBV5-4 with TRBJ2-3; a possible D gene is TRBD2 (6 bases). The V end lost 4 bases, the J end lost 2 bases, and 23 bases lay between the germline ends. This CDR3 spans 18 amino acids. Looked up from germline, CDR1 is SGHNT and CDR2 is YYREEE (reference sequence). DNA of the CDR3: TGTGCCAGCAGCCCTGGGGTAGCGGTAAGCACCTACACAGATACGCAGTATTTT. It specifies CASSPGVAVSTYTDTQYF. The full variable domain, in which reference TRBV5-4 and TRBJ2-3 provide the parts outside the CDR3, is ETGVTQSPTHLIKTRGQQVTLRCSSQSGHNTVSWYQQALGQGPQFIFQYYREEENGRGNFPPRFSGLQFPNYSSELNVNALELDDSALYLCASSPGVAVSTYTDTQYFGPGTRLTVL.

V usage is TRBV14 and J usage is TRBJ2-1; TRBD1 matches at 9 bases. The ends lost 3 bases at V and 8 bases at J; junction bases unmatched: 8. The CDR3 is made up of 15 amino acids. Germline CDR1 and CDR2: SGHDN and FVKESK. CDR3 DNA: TGTGCCAGCAGCCATCTTCGGACAGGGGTCTATGAGCAGTTCTTC. Its translation: CASSHLRTGVYEQFF.

The rearrangement uses TRBV7-9 and TRBJ1-1; perhaps TRBD1 as D (6 bases). Germline V gene data show CDR1 as SEHNR and CDR2 as FQNEAQ (reference sequence). V dropped 2 bases and J dropped 2 bases, with 12 bases sitting between them. The CDR3 sequence is 15 residues long. The DNA for the CDR3 is TGTGCCAGCAGCTTAAGGGGGGGTCGAAACACTGAAGCTTTCTTT. Encoded protein: CASSLRGGRNTEAFF.

J is TRBJ1-1 and V is TRBV29-1; D call uncertain. CDR1 and CDR2 from the germline V gene are SQVTM and ANQGSEA. The CDR3 is 12 residues long. V lost 7 bases and J lost 4, with 13 bases in between. CDR3 protein: CSAEPTITEAFF. Here the CDR3 DNA reads TGCAGCGCTGAGCCAACCATCACTGAAGCTTTCTTT.

The CDR3, as DNA: TGTGCCAGTATCCGAGGCGACAGGCCAAATGAAAAACTGTTTTTT. As protein: CASIRGDRPNEKLFF. J is TRBJ1-4 and V is TRBV19; tentative D call: TRBD1 (6 bases). Germline V gene data show CDR1 as LNHDA and CDR2 as SQIVND (reference sequence). V was trimmed by 7 bases and J by 5 bases, leaving 17 bases between them. The CDR3 runs to 15 residues. Combining the CDR3 with reference TRBV19 and TRBJ1-4 gives the whole variable domain DGGITQSPKYLFRKEGQNVTLSCEQNLNHDAMYWYRQDPGQGLRLIYYSQIVNDFQKGDIAEGYSVSREKKESFPLTVTSAQKNPTAFYLCASIRGDRPNEKLFFGSGTQLSVL.

This chain uses TRBV15 with TRBJ1-4, with D unresolved. Germline assignment: CDR1 LNHNV and CDR2 YYDKDF (reference sequence). V lost 0 bases and J lost 7, with 12 bases in between. The CDR3 length is 15 residues. The CDR3 reads CATSRESYRSEKLFF. CDR3 DNA sequence: TGTGCCACCAGCAGAGAGAGTTACAGATCTGAAAAACTGTTTTTT.

This CDR3 is CASSPRGSHQETQYF. The CDR3 nucleotides read TGTGCCAGCTCACCAAGGGGGAGCCACCAAGAGACCCAGTACTTC. V gene TRBV18 combines with J gene TRBJ2-5; perhaps TRBD1 as D (6 bases). Trimming stripped 2 bases from V and 0 bases from J, with 10 bases between. The CDR3 consists of 15 residues. Germline V gives CDR1 KGHSH, CDR2 LQKENI.